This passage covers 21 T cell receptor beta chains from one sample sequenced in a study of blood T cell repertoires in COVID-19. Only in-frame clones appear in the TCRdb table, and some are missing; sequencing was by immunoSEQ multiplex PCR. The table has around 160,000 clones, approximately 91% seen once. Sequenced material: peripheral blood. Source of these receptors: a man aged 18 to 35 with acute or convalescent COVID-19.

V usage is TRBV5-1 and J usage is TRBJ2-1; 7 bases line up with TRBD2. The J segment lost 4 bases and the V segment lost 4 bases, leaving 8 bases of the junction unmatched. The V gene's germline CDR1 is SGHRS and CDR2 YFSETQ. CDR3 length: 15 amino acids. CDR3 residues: CASSPGREGYNEQFF. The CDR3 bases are TGCGCCAGCAGCCCGGGCAGGGAGGGTTACAATGAGCAGTTCTTC.

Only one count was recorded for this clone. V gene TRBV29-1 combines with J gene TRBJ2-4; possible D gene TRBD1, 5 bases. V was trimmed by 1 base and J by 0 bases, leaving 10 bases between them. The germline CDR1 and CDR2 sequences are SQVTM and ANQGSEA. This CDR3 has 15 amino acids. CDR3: CSVEVGQLAKNIQYF. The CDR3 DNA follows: TGCAGCGTTGAAGTGGGGCAGCTAGCCAAAAACATTCAGTACTTC.

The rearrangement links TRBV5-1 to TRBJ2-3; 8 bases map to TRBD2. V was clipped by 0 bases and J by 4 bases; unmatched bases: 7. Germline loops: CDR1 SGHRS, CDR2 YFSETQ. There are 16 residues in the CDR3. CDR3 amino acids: CASSLARGDVADTQYF. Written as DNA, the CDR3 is TGCGCCAGCAGCTTGGCGCGGGGGGACGTTGCAGATACGCAGTATTTT.

Written as DNA, the CDR3 is TGTGCCAGTAGTGTCCCGGGACAGTCAGACACCGGGGAGCTGTTTTTT. Residues: CASSVPGQSDTGELFF. The V and J genes are TRBV19 and TRBJ2-2; 7 bases fit TRBD1. This CDR3 is 16 amino acids long. V lost 5 bases to trimming and J lost 3 bases; unmatched junction nucleotides: 9. The germline CDR1 and CDR2 sequences are LNHDA and SQIVND (reference sequence). Together with reference TRBV19 and TRBJ2-2, the CDR3 gives the full variable domain: DGGITQSPKYLFRKEGQNVTLSCEQNLNHDAMYWYRQDPGQGLRLIYYSQIVNDFQKGDIAEGYSVSREKKESFPLTVTSAQKNPTAFYLCASSVPGQSDTGELFFGEGSRLTVL.

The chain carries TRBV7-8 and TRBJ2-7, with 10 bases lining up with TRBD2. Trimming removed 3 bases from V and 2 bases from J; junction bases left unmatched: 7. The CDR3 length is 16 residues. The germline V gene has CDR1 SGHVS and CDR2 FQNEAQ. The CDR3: CASSFLAGVGPYEQYF. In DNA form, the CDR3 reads TGTGCCAGCAGCTTTCTAGCGGGAGTAGGACCCTACGAGCAGTACTTC.

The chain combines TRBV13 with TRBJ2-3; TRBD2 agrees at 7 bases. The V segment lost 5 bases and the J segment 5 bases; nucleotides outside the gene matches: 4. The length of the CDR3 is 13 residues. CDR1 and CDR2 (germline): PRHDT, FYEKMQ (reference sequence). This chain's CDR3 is CASSRPGGDTQYF. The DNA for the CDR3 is TGTGCCAGCAGCCGCCCGGGGGGAGATACGCAGTATTTT.

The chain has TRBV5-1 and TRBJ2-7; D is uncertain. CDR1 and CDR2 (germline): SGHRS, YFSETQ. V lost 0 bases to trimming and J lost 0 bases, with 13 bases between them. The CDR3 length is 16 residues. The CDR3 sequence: CASSLGPVSGSYEQYF. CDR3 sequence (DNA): TGCGCCAGCAGCTTGGGTCCAGTCTCGGGCTCCTACGAGCAGTACTTC.

The CDR3 nucleotides read TGTGCCAGCAGGATCGGGAACTCTGGAAACACCATATATTTT. It yields the protein CASRIGNSGNTIYF. The V gene is TRBV6-6, the J gene TRBJ1-3; no definite D call. Germline-derived CDR1 and CDR2 are MNHNY and SVGAGI (reference sequence). With 6 bases removed from V and 0 bases from J, the gap between germline ends came to 9 bases. The CDR3 spans 14 residues.

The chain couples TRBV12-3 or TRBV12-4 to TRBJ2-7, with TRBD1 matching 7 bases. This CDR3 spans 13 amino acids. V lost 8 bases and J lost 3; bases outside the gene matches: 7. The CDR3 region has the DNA TGTGCCAGCCGCCAGACAGGGCTCTACGAGCAGTACTTC. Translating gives CASRQTGLYEQYF.

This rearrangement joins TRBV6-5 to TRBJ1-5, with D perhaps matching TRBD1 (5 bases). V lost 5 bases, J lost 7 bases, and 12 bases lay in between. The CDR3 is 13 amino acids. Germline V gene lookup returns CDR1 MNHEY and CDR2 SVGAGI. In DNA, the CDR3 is TGTGCCAGCAGTATGGACAAAGGGCAGCCCCAGCATTTT. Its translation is CASSMDKGQPQHF.

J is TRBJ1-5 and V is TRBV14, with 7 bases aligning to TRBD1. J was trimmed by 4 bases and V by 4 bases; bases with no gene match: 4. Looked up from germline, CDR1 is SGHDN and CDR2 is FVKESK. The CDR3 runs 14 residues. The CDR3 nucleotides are TGTGCCAGCAGCCCGACAGGGAGAAATCAGCCCCAGCATTTT. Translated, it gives CASSPTGRNQPQHF. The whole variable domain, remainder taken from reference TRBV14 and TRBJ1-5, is EAGVTQFPSHSVIEKGQTVTLRCDPISGHDNLYWYRRVMGKEIKFLLHFVKESKQDESGMPNNRFLAERTGGTYSTLKVQPAELEDSGVYFCASSPTGRNQPQHFGDGTRLSIL.

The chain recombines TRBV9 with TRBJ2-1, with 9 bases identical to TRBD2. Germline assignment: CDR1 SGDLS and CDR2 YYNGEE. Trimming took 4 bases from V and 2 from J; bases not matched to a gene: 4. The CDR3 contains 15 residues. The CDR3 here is CASSRAGGTYNEQFF. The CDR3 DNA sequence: TGTGCCAGCAGCCGGGCGGGGGGGACCTACAATGAGCAGTTCTTC.

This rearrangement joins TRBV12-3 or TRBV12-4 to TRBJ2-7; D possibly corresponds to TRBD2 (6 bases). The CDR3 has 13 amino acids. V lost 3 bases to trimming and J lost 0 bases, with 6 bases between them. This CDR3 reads CASSLGGSYEQYF. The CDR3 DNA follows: TGTGCCAGCAGTTTGGGGGGCTCCTACGAGCAGTACTTC.

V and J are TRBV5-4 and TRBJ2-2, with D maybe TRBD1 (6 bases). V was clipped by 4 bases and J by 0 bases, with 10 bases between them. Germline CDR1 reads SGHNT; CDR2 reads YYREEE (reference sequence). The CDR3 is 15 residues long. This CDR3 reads CASSHRASNTGELFF. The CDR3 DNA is TGTGCCAGCAGCCACAGGGCCTCGAACACCGGGGAGCTGTTTTTT.

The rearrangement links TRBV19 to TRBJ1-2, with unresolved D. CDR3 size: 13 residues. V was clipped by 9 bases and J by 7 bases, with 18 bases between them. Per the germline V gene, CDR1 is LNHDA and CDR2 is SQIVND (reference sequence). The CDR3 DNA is TGTGCCAGCGATGATGGAGGAACTGGTGGCTACACCTTC. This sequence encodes CASDDGGTGGYTF. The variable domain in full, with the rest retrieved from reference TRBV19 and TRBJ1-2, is DGGITQSPKYLFRKEGQNVTLSCEQNLNHDAMYWYRQDPGQGLRLIYYSQIVNDFQKGDIAEGYSVSREKKESFPLTVTSAQKNPTAFYLCASDDGGTGGYTFGSGTRLTVV.

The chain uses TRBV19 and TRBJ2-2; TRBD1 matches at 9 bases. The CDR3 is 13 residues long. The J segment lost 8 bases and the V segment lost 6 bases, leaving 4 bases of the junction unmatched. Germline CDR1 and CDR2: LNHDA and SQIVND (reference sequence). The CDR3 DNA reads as TGTGCCAGTAGCGACAGGGGGAGAGGGGAGCTGTTTTTT. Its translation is CASSDRGRGELFF. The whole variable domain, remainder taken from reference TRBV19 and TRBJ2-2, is DGGITQSPKYLFRKEGQNVTLSCEQNLNHDAMYWYRQDPGQGLRLIYYSQIVNDFQKGDIAEGYSVSREKKESFPLTVTSAQKNPTAFYLCASSDRGRGELFFGEGSRLTVL.

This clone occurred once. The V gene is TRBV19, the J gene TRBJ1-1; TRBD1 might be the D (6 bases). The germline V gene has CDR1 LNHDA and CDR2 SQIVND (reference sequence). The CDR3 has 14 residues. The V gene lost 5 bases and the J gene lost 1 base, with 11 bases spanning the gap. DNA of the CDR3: TGTGCCAGTAGTGCGCACAGGGAGAACACTGAAGCTTTCTTT. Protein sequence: CASSAHRENTEAFF.

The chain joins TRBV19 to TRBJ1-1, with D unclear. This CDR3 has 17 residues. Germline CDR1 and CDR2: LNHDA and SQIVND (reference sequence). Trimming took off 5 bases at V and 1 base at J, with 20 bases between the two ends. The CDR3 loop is CASSLSTPLSRNTEAFF. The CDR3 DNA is TGTGCCAGTAGTCTCTCAACCCCACTTAGTCGGAACACTGAAGCTTTCTTT.

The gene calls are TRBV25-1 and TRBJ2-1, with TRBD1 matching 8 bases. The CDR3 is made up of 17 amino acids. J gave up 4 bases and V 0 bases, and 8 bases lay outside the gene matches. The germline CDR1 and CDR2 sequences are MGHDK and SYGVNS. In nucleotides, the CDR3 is TGTGCCAGCAGTGAATACGACAGGGGAAGAACTTACAATGAGCAGTTCTTC. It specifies CASSEYDRGRTYNEQFF.

The chain's CDR3 is CASSPSGQGDSGYTF. The DNA of the CDR3 is TGTGCCAGCAGTCCCTCCGGACAGGGGGACTCTGGCTACACCTTC. The V gene is TRBV25-1, the J gene TRBJ1-2; 10 bases map to TRBD1. Germline V gene lookup returns CDR1 MGHDK and CDR2 SYGVNS. Trimming removed 5 bases from V and 7 bases from J; junction bases left unmatched: 10. This CDR3 has 15 amino acids.

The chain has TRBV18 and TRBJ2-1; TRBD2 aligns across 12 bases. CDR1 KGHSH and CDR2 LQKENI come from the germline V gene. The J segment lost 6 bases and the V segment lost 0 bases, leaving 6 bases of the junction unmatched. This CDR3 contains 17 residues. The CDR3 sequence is CASSPPVLAGGPNEQFF. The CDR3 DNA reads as TGTGCCAGCTCACCACCGGTCCTAGCGGGGGGGCCCAATGAGCAGTTCTTC. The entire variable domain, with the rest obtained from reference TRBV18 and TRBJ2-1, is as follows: NAGVMQNPRHLVRRRGQEARLRCSPMKGHSHVYWYRQLPEEGLKFMVYLQKENIIDESGMPKERFSAEFPKEGPSILRIQQVVRGDSAAYFCASSPPVLAGGPNEQFFGPGTRLTVL.